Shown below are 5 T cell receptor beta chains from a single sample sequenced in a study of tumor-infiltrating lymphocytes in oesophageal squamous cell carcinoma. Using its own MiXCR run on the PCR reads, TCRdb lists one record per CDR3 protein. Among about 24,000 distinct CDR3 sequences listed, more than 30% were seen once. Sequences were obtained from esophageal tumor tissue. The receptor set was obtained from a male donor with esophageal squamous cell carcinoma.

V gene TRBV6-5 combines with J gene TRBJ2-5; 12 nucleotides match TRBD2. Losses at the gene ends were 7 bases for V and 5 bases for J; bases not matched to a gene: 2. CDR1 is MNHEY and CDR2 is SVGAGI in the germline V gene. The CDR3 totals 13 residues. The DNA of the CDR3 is TGTGCCAGCACTCTAGCGGGAGGGGAGACCCAGTACTTC. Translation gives CASTLAGGETQYF.

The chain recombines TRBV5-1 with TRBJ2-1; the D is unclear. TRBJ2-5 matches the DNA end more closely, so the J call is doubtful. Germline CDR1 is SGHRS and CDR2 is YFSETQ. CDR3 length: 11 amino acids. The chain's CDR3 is CASPLQETQYF. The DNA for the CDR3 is TGCGCCAGCCCACTGCAAGAGACCCAGTACTTC.

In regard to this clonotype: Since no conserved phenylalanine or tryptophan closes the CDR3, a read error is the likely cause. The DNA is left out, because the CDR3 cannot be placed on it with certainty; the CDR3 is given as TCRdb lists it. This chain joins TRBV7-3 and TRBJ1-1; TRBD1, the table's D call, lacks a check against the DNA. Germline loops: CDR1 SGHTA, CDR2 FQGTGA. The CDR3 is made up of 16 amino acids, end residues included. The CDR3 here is CASSPQPRDTSSTSGQ.

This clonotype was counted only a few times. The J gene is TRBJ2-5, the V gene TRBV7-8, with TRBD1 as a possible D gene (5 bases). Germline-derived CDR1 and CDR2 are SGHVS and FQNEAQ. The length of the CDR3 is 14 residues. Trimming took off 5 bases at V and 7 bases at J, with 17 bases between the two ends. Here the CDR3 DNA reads TGTGCCAGCAGCCTCGACAGCCTTCAGGGGACCCAGTACTTC. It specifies CASSLDSLQGTQYF.

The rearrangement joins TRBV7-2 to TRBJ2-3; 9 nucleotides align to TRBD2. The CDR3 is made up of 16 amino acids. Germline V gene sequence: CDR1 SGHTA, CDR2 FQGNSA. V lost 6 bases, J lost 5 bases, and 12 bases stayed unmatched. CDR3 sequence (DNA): TGTGCCAGCAGTTTAATAGGCGGGGGGGCCGTAGATACGCAGTATTTT. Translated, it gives CASSLIGGGAVDTQYF.